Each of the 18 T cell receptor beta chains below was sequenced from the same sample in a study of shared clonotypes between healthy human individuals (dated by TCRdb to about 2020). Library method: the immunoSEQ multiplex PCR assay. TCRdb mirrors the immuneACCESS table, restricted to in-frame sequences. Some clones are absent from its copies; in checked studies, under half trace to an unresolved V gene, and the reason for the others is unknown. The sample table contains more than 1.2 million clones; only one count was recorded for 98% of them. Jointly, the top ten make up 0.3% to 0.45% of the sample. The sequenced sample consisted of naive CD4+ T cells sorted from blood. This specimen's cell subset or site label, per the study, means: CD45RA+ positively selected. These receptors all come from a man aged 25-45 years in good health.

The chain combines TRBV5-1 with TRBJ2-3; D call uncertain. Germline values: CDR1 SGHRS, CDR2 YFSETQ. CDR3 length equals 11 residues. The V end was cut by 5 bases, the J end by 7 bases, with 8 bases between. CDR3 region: CASRSENTQYF. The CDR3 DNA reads TGCGCCAGCAGATCGGAAAATACGCAGTATTTT.

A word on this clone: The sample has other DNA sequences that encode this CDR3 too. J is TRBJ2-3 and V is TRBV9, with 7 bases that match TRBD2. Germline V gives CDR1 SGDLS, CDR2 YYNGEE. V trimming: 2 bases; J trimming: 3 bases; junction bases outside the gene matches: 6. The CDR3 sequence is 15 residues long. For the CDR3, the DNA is TGTGCCAGCAGCGTTGGCGGGAGTGGTACAGATACGCAGTATTTT. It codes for CASSVGGSGTDTQYF.

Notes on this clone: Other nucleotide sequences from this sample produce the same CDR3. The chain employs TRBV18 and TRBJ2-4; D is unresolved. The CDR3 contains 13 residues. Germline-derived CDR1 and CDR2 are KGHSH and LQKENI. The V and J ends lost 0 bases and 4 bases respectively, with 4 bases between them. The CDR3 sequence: CASSPPGKNIQYF. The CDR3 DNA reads TGTGCCAGCTCACCACCAGGAAAAAACATTCAGTACTTC.

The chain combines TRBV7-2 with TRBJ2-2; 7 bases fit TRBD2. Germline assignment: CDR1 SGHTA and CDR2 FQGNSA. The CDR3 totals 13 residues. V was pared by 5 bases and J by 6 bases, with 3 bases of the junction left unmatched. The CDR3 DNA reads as TGTGCCAGCAGCGAAGGACTAGCCGGGGAGCTGTTTTTT. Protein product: CASSEGLAGELFF. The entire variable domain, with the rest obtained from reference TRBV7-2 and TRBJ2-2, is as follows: GAGVSQSPSNKVTEKGKDVELRCDPISGHTALYWYRQSLGQGLEFLIYFQGNSAPDKSGLPSDRFSAERTGGSVSTLTIQRTQQEDSAVYLCASSEGLAGELFFGEGSRLTVL.

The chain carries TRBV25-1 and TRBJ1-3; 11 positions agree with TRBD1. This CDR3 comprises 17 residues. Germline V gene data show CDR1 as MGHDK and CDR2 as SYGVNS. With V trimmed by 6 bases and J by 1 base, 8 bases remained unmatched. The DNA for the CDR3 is TGTGCCAGCAGCTCCGGGACAGGGGGTGCTTCTGGAAACACCATATATTTT. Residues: CASSSGTGGASGNTIYF.

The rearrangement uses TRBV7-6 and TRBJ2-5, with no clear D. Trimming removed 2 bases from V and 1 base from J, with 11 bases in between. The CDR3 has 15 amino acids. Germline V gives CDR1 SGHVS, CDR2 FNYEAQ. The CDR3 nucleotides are TGTGCCAGCAGCTTATATACGGCAGCCCAAGAGACCCAGTACTTC. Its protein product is CASSLYTAAQETQYF.

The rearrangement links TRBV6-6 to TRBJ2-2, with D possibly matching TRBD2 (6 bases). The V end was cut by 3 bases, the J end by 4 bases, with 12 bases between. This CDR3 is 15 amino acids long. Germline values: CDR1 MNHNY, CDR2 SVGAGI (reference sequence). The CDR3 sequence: CASSYLRDPTGELFF. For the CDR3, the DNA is TGTGCCAGCAGTTATCTGCGGGATCCCACCGGGGAGCTGTTTTTT.

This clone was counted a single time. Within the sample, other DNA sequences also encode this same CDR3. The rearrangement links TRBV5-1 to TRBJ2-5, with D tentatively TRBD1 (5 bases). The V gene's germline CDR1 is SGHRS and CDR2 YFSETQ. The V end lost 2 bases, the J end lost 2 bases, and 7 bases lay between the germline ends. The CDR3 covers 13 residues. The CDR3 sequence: CASSLNRQETQYF. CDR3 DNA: TGCGCCAGCAGCTTAAACAGGCAAGAGACCCAGTACTTC.

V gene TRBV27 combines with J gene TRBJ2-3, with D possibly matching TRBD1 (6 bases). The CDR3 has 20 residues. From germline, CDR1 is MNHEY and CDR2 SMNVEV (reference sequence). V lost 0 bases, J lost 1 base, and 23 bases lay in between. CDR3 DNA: TGTGCCAGCAGTTTATCCCCGGGACATGGGATTGTCTTGGGCACAGATACGCAGTATTTT. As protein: CASSLSPGHGIVLGTDTQYF.

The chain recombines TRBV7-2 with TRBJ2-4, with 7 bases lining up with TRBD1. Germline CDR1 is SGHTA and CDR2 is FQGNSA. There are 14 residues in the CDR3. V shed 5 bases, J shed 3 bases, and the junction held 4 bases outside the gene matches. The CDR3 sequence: CASSVRDSKNIQYF. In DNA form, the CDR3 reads TGTGCCAGCAGCGTCCGGGACAGCAAAAACATTCAGTACTTC.

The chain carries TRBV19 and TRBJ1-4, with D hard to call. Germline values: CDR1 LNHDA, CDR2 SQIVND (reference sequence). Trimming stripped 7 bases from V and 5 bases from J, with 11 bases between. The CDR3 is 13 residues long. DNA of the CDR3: TGTGCCAGTAAGTTCAAAGGAAATGAAAAACTGTTTTTT. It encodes CASKFKGNEKLFF.

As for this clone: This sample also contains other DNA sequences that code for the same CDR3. CDR3 in DNA: TGCAGCGTTGATAGCGGGACAGATACGCAGTATTTT. Protein: CSVDSGTDTQYF. The chain is built from TRBV29-1 and TRBJ2-3, with TRBD2 matching 7 bases. The CDR3 length is 12 residues. Germline lookup yields CDR1 SQVTM and CDR2 ANQGSEA. The V segment lost 3 bases and the J segment 3 bases; nucleotides outside the gene matches: 0.

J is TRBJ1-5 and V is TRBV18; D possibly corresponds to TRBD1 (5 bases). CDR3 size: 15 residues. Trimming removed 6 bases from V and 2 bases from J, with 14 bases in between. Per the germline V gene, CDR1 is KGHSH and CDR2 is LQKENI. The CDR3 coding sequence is TGTGCCAGCTCTCTTAGAGGGGTGGGCAATCAGCCCCAGCATTTT. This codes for CASSLRGVGNQPQHF.

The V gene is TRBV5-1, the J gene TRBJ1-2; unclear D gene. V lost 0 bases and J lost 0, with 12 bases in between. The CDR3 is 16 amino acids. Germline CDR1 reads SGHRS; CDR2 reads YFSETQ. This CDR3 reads CASSLDPGKANYGYTF. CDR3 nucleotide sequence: TGCGCCAGCAGCTTGGATCCCGGCAAAGCTAACTATGGCTACACCTTC.

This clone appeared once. The CDR3 spells CASSYPGTGGLGGYTF. The CDR3 DNA sequence: TGCGCCAGCAGCTACCCCGGGACAGGGGGCCTAGGGGGCTACACCTTC. The rearrangement uses TRBV10-2 and TRBJ1-2; 12 bases map to TRBD1. Germline CDR1 and CDR2: WSHSY and SAAADI. J lost 8 bases, V lost 6 bases, and 13 bases had no gene match. This CDR3 contains 16 residues.

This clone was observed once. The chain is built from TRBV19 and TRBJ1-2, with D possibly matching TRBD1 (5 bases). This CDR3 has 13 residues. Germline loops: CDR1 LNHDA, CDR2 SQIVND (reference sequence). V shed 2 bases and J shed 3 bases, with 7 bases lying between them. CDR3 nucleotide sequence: TGTGCCAGTAGTATACGACAGTACTATGGCTACACCTTC. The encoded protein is CASSIRQYYGYTF.

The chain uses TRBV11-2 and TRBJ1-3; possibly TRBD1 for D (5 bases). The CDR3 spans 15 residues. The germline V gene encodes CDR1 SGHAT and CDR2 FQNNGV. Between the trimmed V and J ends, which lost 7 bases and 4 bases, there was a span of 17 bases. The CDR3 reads CASTRRGGFGNTIYF. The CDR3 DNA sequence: TGTGCCAGCACGCGTCGGGGGGGTTTCGGAAACACCATATATTTT.

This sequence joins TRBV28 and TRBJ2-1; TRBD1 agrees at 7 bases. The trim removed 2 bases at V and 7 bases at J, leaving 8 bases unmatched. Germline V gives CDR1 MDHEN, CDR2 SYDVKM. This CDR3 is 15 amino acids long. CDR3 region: CASSLAGGEGNEQFF. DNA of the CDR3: TGTGCCAGCAGTTTAGCAGGGGGTGAGGGGAATGAGCAGTTCTTC.